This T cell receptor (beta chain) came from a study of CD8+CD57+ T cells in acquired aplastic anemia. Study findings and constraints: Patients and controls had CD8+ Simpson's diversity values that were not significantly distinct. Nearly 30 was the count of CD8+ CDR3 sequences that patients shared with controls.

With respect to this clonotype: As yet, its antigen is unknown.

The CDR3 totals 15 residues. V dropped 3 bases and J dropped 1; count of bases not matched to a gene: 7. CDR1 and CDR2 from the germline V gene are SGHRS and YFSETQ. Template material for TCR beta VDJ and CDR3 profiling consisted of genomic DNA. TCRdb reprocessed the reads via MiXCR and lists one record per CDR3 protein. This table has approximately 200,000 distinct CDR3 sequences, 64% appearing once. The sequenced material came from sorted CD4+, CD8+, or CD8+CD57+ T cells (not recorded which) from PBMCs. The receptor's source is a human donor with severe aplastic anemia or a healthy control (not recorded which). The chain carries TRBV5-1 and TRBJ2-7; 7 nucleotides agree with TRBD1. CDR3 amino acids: CASSWGTEPSYEQYF. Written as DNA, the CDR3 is TGCGCCAGCAGCTGGGGGACAGAGCCTTCCTACGAGCAGTACTTC.